This record concerns one T cell receptor beta chain sequence. What it binds is unknown. The data were obtained in a study of graft-versus-host responses after intestinal transplantation. Some clones are missing from TCRdb's copy, which holds only in-frame ones; the method was immunoSEQ multiplex PCR. The data contain around 100,000 clones, just under 95% of them seen just once; the ten biggest clones take up around 1.2%. The CDR3 is 15 amino acids. Germline V gene lookup returns CDR1 SGDLS and CDR2 YYNGEE. V shed 3 bases and J 5 bases; nucleotides not matched to a gene: 5. This chain connects TRBV9 to TRBJ2-2; 9 bases align to TRBD2. The sequence was obtained from a human donor who was the organ donor for an intestinal transplant. The material was unstimulated CD8+ T cells sorted from spleen or lymph node cells, obtained before transplant. The CDR3 spells CASSAWTSETGELFF. In DNA, the CDR3 is TGTGCCAGCAGCGCCTGGACTAGCGAGACCGGGGAGCTGTTTTTT.